The sequence of this TCR beta chain was determined in a study of blood T cell repertoires in COVID-19. Study in general: Samples taken during acute and convalescent COVID-19 were collected in the United States, Italy and Spain.

Losses at the gene ends were 4 bases for V and 5 bases for J; bases not matched to a gene: 5. This CDR3 spans 14 amino acids. Germline lookup yields CDR1 LNHDA and CDR2 SQIVND (reference sequence). Using immunoSEQ multiplex PCR, the repertoire was profiled, and TCRdb retains in-frame clones only, with some absent. The profile shows about 260,000 clones, about 85% of them singletons. The sample comprised peripheral blood. The chain is built from TRBV19 and TRBJ1-1; 9 nucleotides agree with TRBD1. The TCR originated in a man aged 55 to 70 with acute or convalescent COVID-19. The CDR3 DNA is TGTGCCAGTAGTAGGGACAGGGCGGGGACTGAAGCTTTCTTT. Translation: CASSRDRAGTEAFF. Based on the CDR3 plus reference TRBV19 and TRBJ1-1, the full variable domain is DGGITQSPKYLFRKEGQNVTLSCEQNLNHDAMYWYRQDPGQGLRLIYYSQIVNDFQKGDIAEGYSVSREKKESFPLTVTSAQKNPTAFYLCASSRDRAGTEAFFGQGTRLTVV.